This T cell receptor beta chain appears in the sequencing data of a study of CD8+CD57+ T cells in acquired aplastic anemia (dated by TCRdb to the late 2010s). Study-level background: DNA extracted from sorted CD4+ and CD8+ cells had a mean of about 3.3 ug, with a range of roughly 0.19 to 27.4 ug. CD8+CD57+ expansion was defined as a frequency above the mean frequency observed in healthy subjects. What the authors observed across the whole study: No significant difference in CD8+ Simpson's diversity was found between patients and healthy controls (P=0.060). Around 28 CD8+ CDR3 sequences were found to be shared between patients and controls, but these sequences appeared to be highly expressed in patients and within the immunodominant clones of the patients.

Flow cytometry had shown CD8+CD57+ cell expansion in the patients selected for sequencing. Every patient had a diagnosis of severe acquired aplastic anemia based on International Study of Aplastic Anemia and Agranulocytosis and Camitta criteria. No patient had received any therapy when blood was sampled. In the study, sorted CD4+ and CD8+ blood T cells from patients with severe aplastic anemia and from healthy subjects underwent deep sequencing of TCR repertoires. Patients were enrolled under clinicaltrials.gov protocols 00001620, 01623167, 00001397, 00071045, 00081523 and 00961064 in the USA. Ficoll-Paque density gradient centrifugation was used to isolate peripheral blood mononuclear cells. CD4+ and CD8+ T cells were sorted by FACS or magnetic beads before DNA extraction. From the cysteine through the phenylalanine, the CDR3 covers 17 amino acids. Kept here is only the CDR3 DNA, which spans 51 bases and is read in frame from base 1. V trim: 2 bases; J trim: 0 bases; unmatched bases: 1. In the germline V gene, CDR1 corresponds to KGHDR and CDR2 to SFDVKD.

Comment on this clonotype: Its antigen specificity is not known. Base qualities are not at hand, and no much larger clone is one base apart.

TCR beta VDJ combination and CDR3 sequence profiling used genomic DNA as the template. An Illumina HiSeq 2000 was the platform used for TCR repertoire sequencing. The paper's data handling went like this. TRBV/TRBJ rearrangement plots, CDR3 size and DJ length profiles, and Simpson's diversity index were used to assess repertoires. Whichever DNA sequence was most abundant in the deep sequencing data was defined as the immunodominant clone. CDR3 amino acid sequences were checked for sharing between subjects and were compared against published repertoires and the VDJdb database. In TCRdb, the public reads were trimmed at Q25 with fastp and aligned with MiXCR, with productive beta chains retained. Rows merge per CDR3 protein into single entries with the most common DNA and genes. The V and J calls shown here were made by TCRdb, not taken from the authors' results. Within this sample are under 150,000 distinct CDR3 sequences, with 40% of them counted one time only. Of the sample, about 2.4% falls within the top ten clones.

This sequence was found in a human donor with aplastic anemia. In this chain, TRBV24-1 is recombined with TRBJ1-5; a stretch of 12 junction bases matches TRBD1. Sequenced sample: sorted CD4+, CD8+, or CD8+CD57+ T cells (not recorded which) from PBMCs. In nucleotide form, the sequence is TGTGCCACCAGTGATTCGGGACAGGGGGCTAGCAATCAGCCCCAGCATTTT. Translated, this gives CATSDSGQGASNQPQHF.